What follows describes a single T cell receptor (beta chain). These data are taken from a study of blood T cell repertoires in COVID-19. The overall study: Sites in the United States, Italy and Spain provided acute and convalescent COVID-19 samples. PBMCs, B-cell-depleted T cells, or T cells were the source of the cDNA or gDNA that made up the material.

The method was immunoSEQ multiplex PCR; TCRdb's version includes in-frame clones alone and lacks a portion of them. The sample shows more than 150,000 clones, 86% of them seen only once. Trimming shortened V by 2 bases and J by 6 bases, and 19 bases separated the two germline ends. The germline V gene has CDR1 GTSNPN and CDR2 SVGIG (reference sequence). The CDR3 totals 16 residues. The source of this sequence is a woman aged 70-85 years with acute or convalescent COVID-19. The chain recombines TRBV30 with TRBJ2-2, with D maybe TRBD2 (6 bases). The sequenced material came from peripheral blood. The DNA of the CDR3 is TGTGCCTGGAGTCTTTATCCGGGACTCTCCCCCGGGGAGCTGTTTTTT. It encodes CAWSLYPGLSPGELFF.